This is a list of T cell receptor beta chains from one sample in a study of CD8 T cells in ankylosing spondylitis. One entry per CDR3 protein, called by TCRdb with MiXCR from the 5' RACE reads. The sample consists of about 300,000 distinct CDR3 sequences, about 20% of them appearing once. The sequencing input was blood, either unsorted or a sorted T cell fraction (not recorded which). These receptors were collected from a female donor with ankylosing spondylitis or in good health (not recorded which). Each CDR3 is given without its conserved first and last residue. The D gene is left open where the match is weak.

D	V	J	CDR3
TRBD1	TRBV28	TRBJ1-4	ASSFPQGAGEKLF
-	TRBV15	TRBJ1-5	ATSRRMRGRDNQPQH
TRBD2	TRBV7-2	TRBJ2-1	ASSQSLANDEQF
-	TRBV25-1	TRBJ1-1	ASRGPGAEAF
TRBD1	TRBV7-2	TRBJ2-3	ASSFSTGYTDTQY
-	TRBV6-5	TRBJ2-3	ASSSGTSTDTQY
-	TRBV13	TRBJ2-2	ASSSGNFGGELF
TRBD2	TRBV7-3	TRBJ2-1	ASSLTGTSPDNEQF
-	TRBV29-1	TRBJ1-1	SVDRVGNTEAF
TRBD2	TRBV9	TRBJ2-1	ASSSRLAGRYNEQF
-	TRBV12-3/TRBV12-4	TRBJ1-2	ASSLGAYGYT
-	TRBV20-1	TRBJ1-1	SAGPNTEAF
-	TRBV4-3	TRBJ1-2	ASSQETGWNGYT
-	TRBV15	TRBJ1-5	ATSQEGRQPQH
TRBD2	TRBV20-1	TRBJ2-5	SARDLASGRKETQY
-	TRBV30	TRBJ2-6	AWSETLKSSGANVLT
TRBD1	TRBV6-5	TRBJ1-1	ASSYLRTGNTEAF
-	TRBV7-2	TRBJ2-1	ASSRQNEQF
-	TRBV5-1	TRBJ1-1	ASSRPGGEEAF
-	TRBV6-2/TRBV6-3	TRBJ1-2	ASSVEGQYGYT
TRBD2	TRBV29-1	TRBJ2-1	SAALTSGRSNEQF
-	TRBV6-1	TRBJ1-2	ASSDVYQNYGYT
TRBD2	TRBV6-2/TRBV6-3	TRBJ2-2	ASEVLAGGTGELF
-	TRBV6-6	TRBJ1-2	ASSFGSRYGYT
-	TRBV20-1	TRBJ2-1	SATSEGDEQF
-	TRBV4-3	TRBJ1-2	ALLLYYGYT
-	TRBV4-3	TRBJ1-1	ASSHLYQGLSRSDTEAF
TRBD1	TRBV20-1	TRBJ1-2	SSGQGNYGYT
-	TRBV11-2	TRBJ2-7	ASSFGTSSYEQY
-	TRBV18	TRBJ2-7	ASSSRQTLAGEQY
-	TRBV20-1	TRBJ2-7	SAKRAGDSYEQY
TRBD1	TRBV28	TRBJ2-7	ASTSRDSSYEQY
TRBD2	TRBV18	TRBJ2-1	ASSRTSGRAVGYNEQF
TRBD1	TRBV2	TRBJ1-1	ASRSTGVSKVAF
-	TRBV3-1	TRBJ2-3	ASSPGGSRTDTQY
TRBD2	TRBV7-2	TRBJ2-5	ASSSHTGLAGEETQY
-	TRBV7-2	TRBJ2-7	ASSFDRFPYEQY
TRBD2	TRBV6-5	TRBJ2-1	ASSPNPSGAQF
TRBD1	TRBV6-4	TRBJ1-2	ASSPSTGFGGYT
TRBD2	TRBV4-2	TRBJ2-1	ASSQRTSGSLGPGDEQF
TRBD2	TRBV5-5	TRBJ2-1	ASSLDWTSGS
-	TRBV29-1	TRBJ1-2	SVEPRAAIYGYT
TRBD1	TRBV28	TRBJ1-1	ASSSRTGGAGNTEAF
-	TRBV18	TRBJ2-3	ASSYGMSTDTQY
-	TRBV24-1	TRBJ2-3	ATKYADTQY
-	TRBV20-1	TRBJ1-2	SARNGGYT
-	TRBV11-2	TRBJ2-2	ASSLDFNGELF
-	TRBV4-3	TRBJ1-5	ASSQVPLNQPQH
-	TRBV7-9	TRBJ1-1	ASSSQGHPVVDTEAF
-	TRBV6-2/TRBV6-3	TRBJ2-7	ASSYPPGSGSNLYEQY